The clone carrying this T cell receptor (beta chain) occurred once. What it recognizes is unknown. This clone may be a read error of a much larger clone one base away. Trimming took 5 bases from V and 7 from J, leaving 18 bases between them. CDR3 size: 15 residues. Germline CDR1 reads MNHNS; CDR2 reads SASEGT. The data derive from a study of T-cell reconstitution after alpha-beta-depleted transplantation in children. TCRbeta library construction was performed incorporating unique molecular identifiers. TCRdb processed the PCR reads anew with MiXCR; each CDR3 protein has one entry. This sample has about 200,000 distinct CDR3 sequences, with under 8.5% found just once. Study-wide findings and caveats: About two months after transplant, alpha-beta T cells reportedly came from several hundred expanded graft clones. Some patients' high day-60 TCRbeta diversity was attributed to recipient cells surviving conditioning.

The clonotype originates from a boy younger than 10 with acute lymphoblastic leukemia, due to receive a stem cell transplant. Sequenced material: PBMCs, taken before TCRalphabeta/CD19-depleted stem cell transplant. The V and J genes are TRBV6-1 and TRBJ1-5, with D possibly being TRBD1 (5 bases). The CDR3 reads CASSRSGANLQPQHF. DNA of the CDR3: TGTGCCAGCAGTAGATCCGGGGCAAATCTCCAGCCCCAGCATTTT.